The 17 T cell receptor beta chains below come from one sample, sequenced in a study of chemoradiotherapy in HPV16-positive cancers. TCRdb's copy holds only in-frame clones and misses some; the assay was immunoSEQ multiplex PCR. Of about 7,000 clones in the sample, about three quarters were seen once. Sampling was performed from a patient who underwent chemoradiotherapy. The origin of the receptors is a human donor with HPV-associated anogenital cancer.

V gene TRBV7-8 combines with J gene TRBJ2-5; D perhaps matches TRBD1 (6 bases). Germline CDR1 and CDR2: SGHVS and FQNEAQ. The V end was cut by 4 bases, the J end by 4 bases, with 13 bases between. The length of the CDR3 is 14 residues. The CDR3 loop reads CASSSGVRGETQYF. CDR3 nucleotide sequence: TGTGCCAGCAGCTCAGGGGTTCGGGGAGAGACCCAGTACTTC.

In this sample, this clone turned up a few times. The CDR3 bases are TGCGCCAGCAGCCCCCCCGCGATCTCTGGAAACACCATATATTTT. Protein: CASSPPAISGNTIYF. This chain links TRBV5-1 with TRBJ1-3; no firm D call. The CDR3 consists of 15 residues. The ends were cut back, 4 bases at V and 0 bases at J, with 11 bases in the middle. CDR1 SGHRS and CDR2 YFSETQ come from the germline V gene.

The rearrangement links TRBV5-4 to TRBJ2-3; 8 bases agree with TRBD2. There are 16 residues in the CDR3. The trim removed 2 bases at V and 5 bases at J, leaving 10 bases unmatched. Germline assignment: CDR1 SGHNT and CDR2 YYREEE (reference sequence). The DNA of the CDR3 is TGTGCCAGCAGCTTCCCCGGGGGGGCCATTGAAGATACGCAGTATTTT. Translated, it gives CASSFPGGAIEDTQYF.

This clone showed up just a few times. The V call is TRBV6-9, the J call TRBJ1-4; maybe TRBD1 (6 bases). Germline loops: CDR1 MNHGY, CDR2 SVAAGI. The CDR3 contains 15 residues. V dropped 6 bases and J dropped 7 bases, with 18 bases sitting between them. CDR3: CASRTNRDCREKLFF. CDR3 bases: TGTGCCAGCAGAACTAACAGGGATTGTCGTGAAAAACTGTTTTTT.

J is TRBJ1-6 and V is TRBV30; 7 nucleotides agree with TRBD1. This CDR3 region has 15 residues. CDR1 is GTSNPN, CDR2 SVGIG, per germline (reference sequence). Trimming cost V 0 bases and J 8 bases; bases outside gene matches: 7. The CDR3 is CAWSVQGFRDSPLHF. The CDR3 nucleotides read TGTGCCTGGAGTGTACAGGGGTTTCGGGATTCACCCCTCCACTTT.

The rearrangement uses TRBV30 and TRBJ1-1, with D tentatively TRBD1 (6 bases). The germline V and J ends were trimmed by 0 bases and 6 bases, with 11 bases remaining between them. The CDR3 spans 13 residues. CDR1 is GTSNPN, CDR2 SVGIG, per germline (reference sequence). CDR3 region: CAWSVGGRSEAFF. In DNA form, the CDR3 reads TGTGCCTGGAGTGTAGGGGGGCGGTCTGAAGCTTTCTTT.

V is TRBV5-5 and J is TRBJ1-4; 7 bases match TRBD1. CDR3 length equals 15 residues. Trimming removed 4 bases from V and 6 bases from J; junction bases left unmatched: 9. Looked up from germline, CDR1 is SGHKS and CDR2 is YYEKEE (reference sequence). The CDR3, as DNA: TGTGCCAGCAGCCCCCGACAGGGTGGTTATGAAAAACTGTTTTTT. Translation: CASSPRQGGYEKLFF.

To note about this clone: A read error may account for a junction end that differs from germline. The rearrangement links TRBV7-7 to TRBJ2-5, with TRBD1 matching over 9 bases. The CDR3 has 14 amino acids. Germline V gene sequence: CDR1 SSHAT, CDR2 FNYEAQ (reference sequence). CDR3 protein: CASSLGTGLETQYF. CDR3 sequence (DNA): TGTGCTAGCAGCTTAGGGACAGGGTTGGAGACCCAGTACTTC.

This chain uses TRBV7-2 with TRBJ2-7, with D perhaps matching TRBD1 (6 bases). Trimming took off 3 bases at V and 2 bases at J, with 11 bases between the two ends. Germline V gene data show CDR1 as SGHTA and CDR2 as FQGNSA. The CDR3 contains 14 residues. The CDR3, as DNA: TGTGCCAGCAGCTTTAACAGGGTTACCTACGAGCAGTACTTC. Translating it yields CASSFNRVTYEQYF.

J is TRBJ2-7 and V is TRBV19; the match to TRBD1 covers 9 bases. The CDR3 contains 14 residues. Germline V gene sequence: CDR1 LNHDA, CDR2 SQIVND (reference sequence). The junction had 8 bases not matched to a gene; V was cut back by 7 bases and J by 4 bases. CDR3 residues: CASTLGQGPYEQYF. In DNA, the CDR3 is TGTGCCAGTACCCTCGGACAGGGGCCGTACGAGCAGTACTTC. Drawing the rest from reference TRBV19 and TRBJ2-7, the complete variable domain is DGGITQSPKYLFRKEGQNVTLSCEQNLNHDAMYWYRQDPGQGLRLIYYSQIVNDFQKGDIAEGYSVSREKKESFPLTVTSAQKNPTAFYLCASTLGQGPYEQYFGPGTRLTVT.

This chain joins TRBV19 and TRBJ1-5; maybe TRBD1 (5 bases). CDR1 and CDR2 from the germline V gene are LNHDA and SQIVND (reference sequence). The germline V and J ends were trimmed by 3 bases and 0 bases, with 12 bases remaining between them. The CDR3 covers 16 residues. The CDR3 DNA reads TGTGCCAGTAGTATCGTGGGGGTGAATAGCAATCAGCCCCAGCATTTT. Protein product: CASSIVGVNSNQPQHF.

This clone was found once. This chain uses TRBV6-6 with TRBJ1-5; a possible D gene is TRBD1 (5 bases). V lost 6 bases and J 8 bases, leaving 17 bases between the germline ends. CDR1 MNHNY and CDR2 SVGAGI come from the germline V gene (reference sequence). The CDR3 totals 14 residues. DNA of the CDR3: TGTGCCAGCAGATTAGTGGAGGGACTAAAGCCCCAGCATTTT. It encodes CASRLVEGLKPQHF.

The chain couples TRBV5-4 to TRBJ1-6; TRBD1 aligns across 7 bases. V gave up 0 bases and J gave up 6 bases; unmatched junction bases: 12. The germline gives CDR1 SGHNT, CDR2 YYREEE (reference sequence). This CDR3 is built from 18 residues. The CDR3 loop reads CASSLGGAQGRSNSPLHF. Here the CDR3 DNA reads TGTGCCAGCAGCTTGGGGGGGGCACAGGGGAGATCTAATTCACCCCTCCACTTT. The full variable domain, rest sourced from reference TRBV5-4 and TRBJ1-6, is ETGVTQSPTHLIKTRGQQVTLRCSSQSGHNTVSWYQQALGQGPQFIFQYYREEENGRGNFPPRFSGLQFPNYSSELNVNALELDDSALYLCASSLGGAQGRSNSPLHFGNGTRLTVT.

V usage is TRBV4-1 and J usage is TRBJ2-7, with a possible D match to TRBD1 (5 bases). Per the germline V gene, CDR1 is MGHRA and CDR2 is YSYEKL. CDR3 size: 15 residues. V lost 1 base to trimming and J lost 4 bases, with 14 bases between them. The CDR3 DNA reads as TGCGCCAGCAGCCAAGTAATGCAGGGTGGATACGAGCAGTACTTC. Its translation: CASSQVMQGGYEQYF.

The chain recombines TRBV5-4 with TRBJ2-2; TRBD1 agrees at 10 bases. Losses at the gene ends were 5 bases for V and 5 bases for J; bases not matched to a gene: 9. The length of the CDR3 is 16 residues. CDR1 and CDR2 from the germline V gene are SGHNT and YYREEE (reference sequence). As DNA, the CDR3 is TGTGCCAGCAGATCCGGGACAGGGGTCGGAACCGGGGAGCTGTTTTTT. This codes for CASRSGTGVGTGELFF.

V gene TRBV19 combines with J gene TRBJ2-1; no clear D. From germline, CDR1 is LNHDA and CDR2 SQIVND (reference sequence). The CDR3 loop spans 16 amino acids. The V and J ends lost 3 bases and 2 bases respectively, with 14 bases between them. CDR3 protein: CASSIATRSPYNEQFF. The CDR3 DNA reads as TGTGCCAGTAGTATCGCTACACGGTCACCCTACAATGAGCAGTTCTTC.

This chain connects TRBV19 to TRBJ2-6; D is uncertain. The CDR3 covers 13 residues. Per the germline V gene, CDR1 is LNHDA and CDR2 is SQIVND (reference sequence). V was clipped by 10 bases and J by 0 bases, with 7 bases between them. CDR3 in DNA: TGTGCCACCCGATTCTCTGGGGCCAACGTCCTGACTTTC. Amino acids: CATRFSGANVLTF.